The following is a T cell receptor (beta chain) sequence with its context. This entry belongs to a study of T cell changes during pregnancy in multiple sclerosis. The repertoire was sequenced with immunoSEQ multiplex PCR; TCRdb's copy has only in-frame clones and lacks some. The sample comprises fewer than 90,000 clones, just under 95% of which are singletons, and under 0.85% rests with the top ten. V was cut by 4 bases and J by 8 bases, with 6 bases left in between. CDR3 length equals 11 residues. Per the germline V gene, CDR1 is SEHNR and CDR2 is FQNEAQ (reference sequence). Sample: peripheral blood, taken in the third trimester of pregnancy. The origin of this receptor is a female donor with multiple sclerosis, enrolled in a pregnancy study. This chain joins TRBV7-9 and TRBJ2-1; D is ambiguous. This CDR3 reads CASSSLDEQFF. CDR3 coding DNA: TGTGCCAGCAGCTCCCTCGATGAGCAGTTCTTC.